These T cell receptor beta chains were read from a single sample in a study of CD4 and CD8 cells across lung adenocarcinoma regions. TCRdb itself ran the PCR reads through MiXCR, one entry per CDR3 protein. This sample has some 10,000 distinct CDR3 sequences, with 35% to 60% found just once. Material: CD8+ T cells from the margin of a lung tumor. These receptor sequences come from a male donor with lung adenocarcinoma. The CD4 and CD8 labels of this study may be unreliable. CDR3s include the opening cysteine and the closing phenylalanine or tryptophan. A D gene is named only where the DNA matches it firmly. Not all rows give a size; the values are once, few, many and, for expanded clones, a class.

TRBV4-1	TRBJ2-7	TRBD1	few	TGCGCCAGCAGCCAAGATTTTGGACAGGGATACAAGCAGTACTTC	CASSQDFGQGYKQYF
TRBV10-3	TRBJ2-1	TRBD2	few	TGTGCCATCAGTGAGGGGATAGCGGGGGCCTTCTCCTACAATGAGCAGTTCTTC	CAISEGIAGAFSYNEQFF
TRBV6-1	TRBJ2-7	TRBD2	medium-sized	TGTGCCAGCCAGCGGGGACTGACGTCCTACGAGCAGTACTTC	CASQRGLTSYEQYF
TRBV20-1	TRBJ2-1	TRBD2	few	TGCAGTGCTAGAGAGGGACTAGCGGGTGAGTTCTACAATGAGCAGTTCTTC	CSAREGLAGEFYNEQFF
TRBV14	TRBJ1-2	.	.	TGTGCCAGCAGCCAGCGGACGTATGGCTACACCTTC	CASSQRTYGYTF
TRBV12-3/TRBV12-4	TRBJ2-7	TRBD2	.	TGTGCCAGCAGCCGGCACGAGGGAGGGTCCTACGAGCAGTACTTC	CASSRHEGGSYEQYF
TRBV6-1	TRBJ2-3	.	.	TGTGCCAGCAGTGAACGGTCAGGATACACAGATACGCAGTATTTT	CASSERSGYTDTQYF
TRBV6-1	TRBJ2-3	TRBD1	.	TGTGCCAGCAAAAGACAGGGGGCGCAGTTCTTT	CASKRQGAQFF
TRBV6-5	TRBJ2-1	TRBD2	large	TGTGCCAGCAGTTCTTGGACTAGCGGGGGGGCTGAGCAGTTCTTC	CASSSWTSGGAEQFF
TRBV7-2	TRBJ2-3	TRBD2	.	TGTGCCAGCAGCTTAAGCGGGGGGGACACAGATACGCAGTATTTT	CASSLSGGDTDTQYF
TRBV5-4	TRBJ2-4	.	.	TGTGCCAGCAGCTTGGGGGGAGTGGGGACAAACATTCAGTACTTC	CASSLGGVGTNIQYF
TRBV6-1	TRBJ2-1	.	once	TGTGCCAGCAGTGAACCTCAGGGATACAATGAGCAGTTCTTC	CASSEPQGYNEQFF
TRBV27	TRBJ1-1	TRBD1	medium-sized	TGTGCCAGCAGTTTAACCCCTACAGGGGGTCGCACTGAAGCTTTCTTT	CASSLTPTGGRTEAFF
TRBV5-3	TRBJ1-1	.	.	TGTGCCAGAAGGGTGGCCAGGGCCGCGGGGAACACTGAAGCTTTCTTT	CARRVARAAGNTEAFF
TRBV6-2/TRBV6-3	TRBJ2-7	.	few	TGTGCCAGCAGAAAGGGACGGACTAACTACGAGCAGTACTTC	CASRKGRTNYEQYF
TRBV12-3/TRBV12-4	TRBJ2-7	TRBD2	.	TGTGCCAGCAGTACCCCGGGGGGGACTGGCGAGCAGTACTTC	CASSTPGGTGEQYF
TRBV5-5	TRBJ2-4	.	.	TGTGGCAGCAGCTTGGGCGGGTGGCCCAAAAACACTCAGTACTTC	CGSSLGGWPKNTQYF
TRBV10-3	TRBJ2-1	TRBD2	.	TGTGCCATCAGTGAGTTGCCTAGCGGGGGGGTAAGCTATGAGCAGTTCTTC	CAISELPSGGVSYEQFF
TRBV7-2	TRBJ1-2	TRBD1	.	TGTGCCAGCAGCAACCGGGACAGGGGGAACTATGGCTACACCTTC	CASSNRDRGNYGYTF
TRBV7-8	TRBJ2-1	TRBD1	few	TGTGCCAGCAGCCCCGACAGGGCGTCCTGGTCCTACAATGAGCAGTTCTTC	CASSPDRASWSYNEQFF
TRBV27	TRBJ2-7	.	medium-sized	TGTGCCAGCAGTTCGATCGGATCGGGACGGTCCTACGAGCAGTACTTC	CASSSIGSGRSYEQYF
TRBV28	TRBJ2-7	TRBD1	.	TGTGCCAGCCGTCCCTCGCGACAGGGAGCCAAAAATACGCAGTACTTC	CASRPSRQGAKNTQYF
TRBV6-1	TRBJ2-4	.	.	TGTGCCAGCAGTGAACAAGGCAGGGGAGGGGACATTCAGTACTTC	CASSEQGRGGDIQYF
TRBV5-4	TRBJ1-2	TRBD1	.	TGTGCCAGCAGCTATGGACAGGGTGGCTATGGCTACACCTTC	CASSYGQGGYGYTF
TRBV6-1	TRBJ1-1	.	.	TGTGCCAGCAGTGAAAATGAGAGGACTGAAGCTTTCTTT	CASSENERTEAFF
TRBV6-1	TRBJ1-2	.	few	TGTGCCAGCAGTGAGCCGGGACGGCTTAACTATGGCTACACCTTC	CASSEPGRLNYGYTF
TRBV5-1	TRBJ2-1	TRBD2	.	TGCGCCAGCAGCGCAGCGGGAGCTGGGAATGAGCAGTTCTTC	CASSAAGAGNEQFF
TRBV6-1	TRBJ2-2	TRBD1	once	TGTGCCAGGGGTGACCAGGGGGTGAACACCGGGAAGCAGTTTTTT	CARGDQGVNTGKQFF
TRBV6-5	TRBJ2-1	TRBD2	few	TGTGCCAGCAGTTACAGGCGGGGGGGGGACAATGAGCAGTTCTTC	CASSYRRGGDNEQFF
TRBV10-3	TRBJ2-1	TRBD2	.	TGTGCCATCAGTGAGTCGGGCGGGAGATACAATGAGCAGTTCTTC	CAISESGGRYNEQFF
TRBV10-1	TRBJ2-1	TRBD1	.	TGCGCCAGCAGTACATCCCAGGACAGGTACGATAAGCAGTTTTTC	CASSTSQDRYDKQFF
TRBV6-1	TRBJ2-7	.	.	TGTGCCAGCAGTGAACCGGGAACCTACGAGCAGTACTTC	CASSEPGTYEQYF
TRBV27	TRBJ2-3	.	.	TGTGCCCCACTCGCTGAGGGCCCAGGTGCGCAGTATTTT	CAPLAEGPGAQYF
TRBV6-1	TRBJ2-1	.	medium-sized	TGTGCCAGCAAGCGAGGATCAGGGGTCTCCTACAATGAGCAGTTCTTC	CASKRGSGVSYNEQFF
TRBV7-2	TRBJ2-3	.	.	.	CASSLWASGSWRQTFF
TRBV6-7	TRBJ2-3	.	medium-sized	TGTGCCAGCAGTTACACTAGATTATTCACAGATACGCAGTATTTT	CASSYTRLFTDTQYF
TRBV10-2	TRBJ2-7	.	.	TGCGCCAGCAGTGAGGGGAACGGGGGCAGTGGCCACGATACGCAGTACTTC	CASSEGNGGSGHDTQYF
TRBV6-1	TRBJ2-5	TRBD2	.	TGTGGCAGCGGGGACCGTAACCAAGATACCCAGTACTTC	CGSGDRNQDTQYF
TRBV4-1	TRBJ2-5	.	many	TGCGCCAGCAGCCTTATGGGGGGGGGCCGGGAGGAGACCCAGTACTTC	CASSLMGGGREETQYF
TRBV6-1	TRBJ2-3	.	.	TGTGCCAGCTCCCGGGAGAGCCCCCATTTGCAGTACTTT	CASSRESPHLQYF
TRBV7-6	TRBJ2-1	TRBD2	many	TGTGCCAGCAGCTTAAAGGCGGGGGTTTACAATGAGCAGTTCTTC	CASSLKAGVYNEQFF
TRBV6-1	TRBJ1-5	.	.	TGTGCCAGCAGTGAGGCAGGGGGCAATCAGCCCCAGCATTTT	CASSEAGGNQPQHF
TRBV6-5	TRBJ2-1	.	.	TGTGCCAGCAGTTACCGTGGGATAGGTTCCAACGATGCGCAGTTTTTT	CASSYRGIGSNDAQFF
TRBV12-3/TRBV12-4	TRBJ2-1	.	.	TGTGCCAGCAGTCCAGGGGTGGATGAGCAGTTCTTC	CASSPGVDEQFF
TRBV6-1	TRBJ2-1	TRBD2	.	TGTGCCAGGGGCATCGAGACTAGCGGCAACGATGAGCAGTATTTC	CARGIETSGNDEQYF
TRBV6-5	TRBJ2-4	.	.	TGTGCCAGCAGTTACAGGGACGGAAACACTCAGTACTTC	CASSYRDGNTQYF
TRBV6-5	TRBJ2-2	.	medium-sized	TGTGCCAGCAGTTTGGGACTCATAACGGGAGCCGGGGAGCTGTTTTTT	CASSLGLITGAGELFF
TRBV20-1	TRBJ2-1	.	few	TGCAGTGCTACCCCTCCGGGAGAGTCCTACAATGAGCAGTTCTTC	CSATPPGESYNEQFF
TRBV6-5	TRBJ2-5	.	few	TGTGCCAGCAGTTACGTCGGGAACACCGGGGAGCTGTACTTC	CASSYVGNTGELYF
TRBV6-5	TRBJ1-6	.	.	TGTGCCAGCAGTTACCGGGTCCCACAGGCCCTCTCACCCCTCCACTTT	CASSYRVPQALSPLHF
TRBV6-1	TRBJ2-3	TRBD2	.	TGTGCCAGCAGGCCCGGTGTAGCGGGGACAGATACGCAGTATTTT	CASRPGVAGTDTQYF
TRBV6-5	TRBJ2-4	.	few	TGTGCCAGCAGTTACAGGGAGGAAAACACTCAGTACTTC	CASSYREENTQYF
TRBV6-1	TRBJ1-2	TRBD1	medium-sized	TGTGCCAGCAGTGCGACAGGGGGCGCGTATGGCTACACCTTC	CASSATGGAYGYTF
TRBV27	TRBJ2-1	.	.	TGTGCCAGCAGTTCAGCGACTATGAGCGTCGCTGAGCAGTTCTTC	CASSSATMSVAEQFF
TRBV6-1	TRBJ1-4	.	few	TGTGCCAGCTACAGGGCGAATGAAAAACTGTTTTTT	CASYRANEKLFF
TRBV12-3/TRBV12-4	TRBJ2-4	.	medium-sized	TGTGCCAGCAGTTTAGACGTACAAAACATTCAGTACTTC	CASSLDVQNIQYF
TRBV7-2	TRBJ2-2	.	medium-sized	TGTGCCAGCAGTTTGATCGGACTGAACACCGGGGAGCTGTTTTTT	CASSLIGLNTGELFF
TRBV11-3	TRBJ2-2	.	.	TGTGCCAGCAACCAGGGGGGGGAGCTGTTTTTT	CASNQGGELFF
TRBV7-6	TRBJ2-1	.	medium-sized	TGTGCCAGCAGCTTAGCCGGACACGCCTACAATGAGCAGTTCTTC	CASSLAGHAYNEQFF